In its sample, the clone carrying this TCR beta chain was seen many times. This sample stems from a study of spatial heterogeneity in lung cancer. Using its own MiXCR run on the 5' RACE reads, TCRdb lists one record per CDR3 protein. This sample has about 26,000 distinct CDR3 sequences, with under 6.5% found just once. The time point here: blood at routine non-recurrence follow-up after resection. Material for sequencing was whole RNA from tumor, nontumor lung or frozen PBMC, left unsorted. Per germline, CDR1 SGHDT and CDR2 YYEEEE. V was clipped by 2 bases and J by 6 bases, with 13 bases between them. The CDR3 spans 14 residues.

Sequencing used PBMCs, obtained at follow-up. The TCR comes from a male donor with early-stage non-small cell lung cancer. J is TRBJ2-3 and V is TRBV5-6, with TRBD2 as a possible D gene (6 bases). This CDR3 reads CASSLGGVTDTQYF. As DNA, the CDR3 is TGTGCCAGCAGCTTAGGCGGGGTAACGGATACGCAGTATTTT.